This T cell receptor (beta chain) was recovered during a study of beta chain features in type 1 diabetes. Only a few counts were recorded for this clone. Germline CDR1 PRHDT, CDR2 FYEKMQ (reference sequence). Trimming cost V 5 bases and J 5 bases; bases outside gene matches: 6. This CDR3 has 14 residues. A CD45RO/CCR7/CD25/CD127/CD95/CD27 panel sorted naive, central memory, regulatory and stem cell-like memory CD4+ cells. Reverse transcribing all isolated RNA meant expressed TCRB transcripts were sequenced. Produced via immunoSEQ multiplex PCR; TCRdb's table is partial and in-frame only. The table includes about 42,000 clones, approximately 49% detected once.

Sequencing input: stem cell memory CD4+ T cells from blood. The chain employs TRBV13 and TRBJ2-7; 10 bases line up with TRBD1. The receptor's source is a woman between 25 and 40 years old in good health. This CDR3 reads CASSPRDRGHEQYF. The DNA for the CDR3 is TGTGCCAGCAGCCCGCGGGACAGGGGACACGAGCAGTACTTC.